Presented here are 4 T cell receptor beta chains from one specimen sequenced in a study of cytomegalovirus exposure and HLA in healthy donors. PCR used 60 Vbeta primers and 13 Jbeta primers. The table came from immunoSEQ multiplex PCR; TCRdb's copy has only in-frame clones and leaves some out. The sample lists 130,000 or so clones, approximately 80% occurring once. Sequencing was performed on PBMCs. The origin of the receptors is a woman aged 18-35 years in good health and CMV-seropositive.

V and J are TRBV28 and TRBJ1-6, with D perhaps matching TRBD1 (6 bases). Germline lookup yields CDR1 MDHEN and CDR2 SYDVKM. V lost 2 bases to trimming and J lost 10 bases, with 15 bases between them. This CDR3 is 15 amino acids long. The CDR3 loop is CASSLDGRGGSPLHF. CDR3 in DNA: TGTGCCAGCAGTTTAGACGGCCGGGGGGGCTCACCCCTCCACTTT.

The genes are TRBV23-1 and TRBJ1-2, with D uncertain. TRBV23-1 is noted as an ORF with a role that remains uncertain. The CDR3 consists of 14 residues. V was shortened by 3 bases and J by 0 bases, with 8 bases between the two germline ends. In nucleotides, the CDR3 is TGCGCCAGCAGTCATATCCAGGCTAACTATGGCTACACCTTC. Translated, it gives CASSHIQANYGYTF.

The chain recombines TRBV25-1 with TRBJ2-7, with 11 bases fitting TRBD1. This CDR3 region has 16 residues. From germline, CDR1 is MGHDK and CDR2 SYGVNS. Trimming removed 3 bases from V and 6 bases from J; junction bases left unmatched: 10. As DNA, the CDR3 is TGTGCCAGCAGTGATCCCGGGACAGGGGGACTCGGCGAGCAGTACTTC. Protein sequence: CASSDPGTGGLGEQYF.

The CDR3 DNA is TGTGCCAGCAGCTACGGACTTAGCACAGATACGCAGTATTTT. Translated, it gives CASSYGLSTDTQYF. The V and J genes are TRBV11-3 and TRBJ2-3, with D tentatively TRBD2 (5 bases). CDR1 SGHNT and CDR2 YENEEA come from the germline V gene. Trimming cost V 4 bases and J 0 bases, with 8 bases left between them. CDR3 length: 14 amino acids.